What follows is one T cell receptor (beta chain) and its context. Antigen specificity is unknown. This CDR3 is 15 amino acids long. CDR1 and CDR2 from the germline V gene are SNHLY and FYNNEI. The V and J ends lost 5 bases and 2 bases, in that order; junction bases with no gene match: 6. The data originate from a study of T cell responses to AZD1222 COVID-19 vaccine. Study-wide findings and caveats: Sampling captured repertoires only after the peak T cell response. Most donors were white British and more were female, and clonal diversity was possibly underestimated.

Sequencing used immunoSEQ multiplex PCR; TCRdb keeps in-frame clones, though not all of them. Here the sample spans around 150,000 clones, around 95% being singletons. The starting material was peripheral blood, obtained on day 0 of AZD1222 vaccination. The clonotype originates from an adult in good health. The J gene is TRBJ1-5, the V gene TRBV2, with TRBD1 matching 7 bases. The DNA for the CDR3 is TGTGCCAGCAGTTGGGACAGCGGCGGCAATCAGCCCCAGCATTTT. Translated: CASSWDSGGNQPQHF.